The rows below give T cell receptor beta chains drawn from one sample of a study of T-cell memory formation after mild COVID-19. TCRdb ran MiXCR on the 5' RACE reads and lists one entry per CDR3 protein. The table records a few hundred thousand distinct CDR3 sequences, 8.2% of them present only once. Sequencing was done on a sample of PBMCs or a T cell subset sorted from them (not recorded which). These receptors were taken from a man in his late teens or twenties who had mild COVID-19 (a few samples of this study predate the infection). Cell type and time point are not known. CDR3s include the opening cysteine and the closing phenylalanine or tryptophan. D genes are given only for firm matches. Clone sizes are given selectively: once, few, many, or a class where the clone is expanded.

.	TRBV20-1	TRBJ1-2	many	TGCAGTGCTAGGAAACCCCTTAACTATGGCTACACCTTC	CSARKPLNYGYTF
.	TRBV6-2/TRBV6-3	TRBJ1-1	.	TGTGCCAGCAGTCCTCACAGGGCCCCTGAAGCTTTCTTT	CASSPHRAPEAFF
.	TRBV23-1	TRBJ2-7	few	TGCGCCAGACACAGGGCCTACGAGCAGTACTTC	CARHRAYEQYF
.	TRBV12-3/TRBV12-4	TRBJ1-1	.	TGTGCCAGCAGTTTAAAATCGGGTCCCGGGGGGACTGAAGCTTTCTTT	CASSLKSGPGGTEAFF
TRBD1	TRBV19	TRBJ2-5	.	TGTGCCAGTAGAGGACAGGGGTGGCCAGAGACCCAGTACTTC	CASRGQGWPETQYF
TRBD2	TRBV20-1	TRBJ2-5	.	TGCAGTGCTCTCACCTCGGGGGGGCCCGGAGAGACCCAGTACTTC	CSALTSGGPGETQYF
.	TRBV12-3/TRBV12-4	TRBJ2-6	many	TGTGCCAGCAGTTTATTTGCCGACAACGTCCTGACTTTC	CASSLFADNVLTF
.	TRBV5-1	TRBJ2-5	.	TGCGCCAGCAGCCGAGGCCTAAGGGAGACCCAGTACTTC	CASSRGLRETQYF
.	TRBV11-2	TRBJ2-4	.	TGTGCCAGCAGCCACCTCCAGGGTTCTTTGGCCAAAAACATTCAGTACTTC	CASSHLQGSLAKNIQYF
TRBD2	TRBV12-3/TRBV12-4	TRBJ2-1	many	TGTGCCAGCAGCAAAACCGGACTAGCCGATGAGCAGTTCTTC	CASSKTGLADEQFF
TRBD2	TRBV7-2	TRBJ2-5	few	TGTGCCAGCAGCCGTGGGGGGGAAATATGGGAGACCCAGTACTTC	CASSRGGEIWETQYF
.	TRBV11-2	TRBJ2-1	few	TGTGCCAGCACCACTACCCCAGGGGCCCTCTTCGAGCAGTTCTTC	CASTTTPGALFEQFF
.	TRBV7-9	TRBJ2-1	many	TGTGCCAGCAGCTTATACGGGGCACTAGGGGAGGAGCAGTTCTTC	CASSLYGALGEEQFF
.	TRBV19	TRBJ1-4	few	TGTGCCAGTAGTATACAGCCCATCCCCCCAGAAAAACTGTTTTTT	CASSIQPIPPEKLFF
.	TRBV5-1	TRBJ1-1	many	TGCGCCAGCAGCCCTGGAGCCGGCAACACTGAAGCTTTCTTT	CASSPGAGNTEAFF
.	TRBV7-9	TRBJ1-6	.	TGTGCCAGCAGCTTCGATGGAGCGTCACCCCTCCACTTT	CASSFDGASPLHF
.	TRBV27	TRBJ2-3	.	TGTGCCAGCAGTTCCCCCTCTAGAACAGATACGCAGTATTTT	CASSSPSRTDTQYF
TRBD2	TRBV11-1	TRBJ2-1	.	TGTGCCAGCAGCTCCAGCCTCCAGCGGGAGGAGCAGTTCTTC	CASSSSLQREEQFF
.	TRBV12-3/TRBV12-4	TRBJ1-5	few	TGTGCCAGCAGTTTAGCGGGCTTGGGGGGTCCGCCCCAGCATTTT	CASSLAGLGGPPQHF
.	TRBV12-3/TRBV12-4	TRBJ2-2	many	TGTGCCAGCAGGTTGGGGAGGATCGGGGAGCTGTTTTTT	CASRLGRIGELFF
TRBD1	TRBV25-1	TRBJ1-6	.	TGTGCCAGCAGTGATCCCAAAGGGGGCATCCAACGTTCACCCCTCCACTTT	CASSDPKGGIQRSPLHF
.	TRBV7-9	TRBJ1-1	.	TGTGCCAGCAGCCTCGGATCTACTGAAGCTTTCTTT	CASSLGSTEAFF
.	TRBV20-1	TRBJ2-4	many	TGCAGTGCTAGAGGGTTTATGGCCAAAAACATTCAGTACTTC	CSARGFMAKNIQYF
.	TRBV7-2	TRBJ1-2	few	TGTGCCAGCAGCTCCCGAAGGCAGGGCAGCTCCCTCGTTGGCTACACCTTC	CASSSRRQGSSLVGYTF
TRBD1	TRBV5-1	TRBJ2-1	few	TGCGCCAGCAGCCCTGGATCCAAGACAGGGTTCAATGAGCAGTTCTTC	CASSPGSKTGFNEQFF
.	TRBV2	TRBJ2-1	once	TGTGCCAGCAAACCGCGGAGACACTACAATGAGCAGTTCTTC	CASKPRRHYNEQFF
.	TRBV10-3	TRBJ2-5	.	TGTGCCATCAGTGAGCCCGGAGGGGAGACCCAGTACTTC	CAISEPGGETQYF
.	TRBV28	TRBJ2-5	many	TGTGCCAGCAGCTCAGTCGGCCCCGGGACCCAGTACTTC	CASSSVGPGTQYF
.	TRBV7-8	TRBJ2-2	few	TGTGCCAGCAGCTTAATAATTCCGGTGACCGGGGAGCTGTTTTTT	CASSLIIPVTGELFF
TRBD1	TRBV5-1	TRBJ2-2	many	TGCGCCAGCAGCACCGGGACAGGGACGAACACCGGGGAGCTGTTTTTT	CASSTGTGTNTGELFF
.	TRBV7-6	TRBJ2-2	few	TGTGCCAGCAGCCGATGGACAGAGAACACCGGGGAGCTGTTTTTT	CASSRWTENTGELFF
.	TRBV12-3/TRBV12-4	TRBJ1-5	few	TGTGCCAGCATAAACGGCAGGGCTAATCAGCCCCAGCATTTT	CASINGRANQPQHF
.	TRBV29-1	TRBJ2-5	.	TGCAGCGTCCGACGGAAAGAGACCCAGTACTTC	CSVRRKETQYF
.	TRBV5-1	TRBJ2-1	many	TGCGCCGCTCGGAGTAACCTCAATGAGCAGTTCTTC	CAARSNLNEQFF
TRBD1	TRBV3-1	TRBJ1-1	few	TGTGCCAGCAGCCTGGGCCAGGGGGAGGACACTGAAGCTTTCTTT	CASSLGQGEDTEAFF
TRBD2	TRBV29-1	TRBJ2-1	.	TGCAGCGCCCCCGTAGCGGGAGCGGGAGTGGATGAGCAGTTCTTC	CSAPVAGAGVDEQFF
.	TRBV19	TRBJ2-2	few	TGTGCCAGTTCTTATTGGAGGTTCCTCACCGGGGAGCTGTTTTTT	CASSYWRFLTGELFF
TRBD1	TRBV6-5	TRBJ2-2	.	TGTGCCAGCAGCAGGGACAGGGGAGCCAACTTGAACACCGGGGAGCTGTTTTTT	CASSRDRGANLNTGELFF
TRBD1	TRBV6-5	TRBJ1-1	many	TGTGCCAGCAATGACAGGGCCGGGGCTGAAGCTTTCTTT	CASNDRAGAEAFF
.	TRBV9	TRBJ1-2	.	TGTGCCAGCAGCCCGCAGGAATGGTATGGCTACACCTTC	CASSPQEWYGYTF
.	TRBV5-1	TRBJ2-4	many	TGCGCCAGCAGCACCGCCCCGACCCGGGCCAAAAACATTCAGTACTTC	CASSTAPTRAKNIQYF
TRBD2	TRBV6-5	TRBJ2-2	many	TGTGCCAGCAGGACCTTCGCGGGGGCGAACACCGGGGAGCTGTTTTTT	CASRTFAGANTGELFF
.	TRBV7-2	TRBJ1-2	.	TGTGCCAGCAGCTTAGATGGGGGTGCTAGCTATGGCTACACCTTC	CASSLDGGASYGYTF
.	TRBV20-1	TRBJ2-7	few	TGCAGTGCTAGACCTCCTGGTGGCGGGGTCTACTTC	CSARPPGGGVYF
.	TRBV7-2	TRBJ2-1	.	TGTGCCAGCAGCCGATGGACAGCTGATGAGCAGTTCTTC	CASSRWTADEQFF
TRBD1	TRBV7-2	TRBJ1-4	.	TGTGCCAGCAGCTTACAGGGGGTTGAAAAACTGTTTTTT	CASSLQGVEKLFF
TRBD1	TRBV6-6	TRBJ2-1	many	TGTGCCAGCAGATCCACAGGGGGCGAGAATGAGCAGTTCTTC	CASRSTGGENEQFF